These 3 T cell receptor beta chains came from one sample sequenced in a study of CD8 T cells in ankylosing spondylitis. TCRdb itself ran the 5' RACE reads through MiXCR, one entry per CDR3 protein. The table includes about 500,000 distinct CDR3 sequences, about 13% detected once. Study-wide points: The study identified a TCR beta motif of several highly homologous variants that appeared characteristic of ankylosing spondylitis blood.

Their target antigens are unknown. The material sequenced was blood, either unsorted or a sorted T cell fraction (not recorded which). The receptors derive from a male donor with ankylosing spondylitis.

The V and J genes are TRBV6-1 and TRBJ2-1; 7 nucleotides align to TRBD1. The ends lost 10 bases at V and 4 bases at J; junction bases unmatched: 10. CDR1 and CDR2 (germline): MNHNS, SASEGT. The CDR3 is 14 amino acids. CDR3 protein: CAIKGTTGYNEQFF. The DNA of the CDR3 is TGTGCCATCAAGGGAACGACAGGGTACAATGAGCAGTTCTTC.

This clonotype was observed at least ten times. The CDR3 reads CASIQRGSPNTGELFF. CDR3 nucleotide sequence: TGTGCCAGCATACAAAGGGGAAGCCCGAACACCGGGGAGCTGTTTTTT. V is TRBV5-6 and J is TRBJ2-2; tentatively, D is TRBD1 (5 bases). Germline V CDR1 and CDR2: SGHDT, YYEEEE. V lost 6 bases and J 0 bases, leaving 15 bases between the germline ends. This CDR3 is 16 amino acids long. The variable domain in full, completed from reference TRBV5-6 and TRBJ2-2, reads DAGVTQSPTHLIKTRGQQVTLRCSPKSGHDTVSWYQQALGQGPQFIFQYYEEEERQRGNFPDRFSGHQFPNYSSELNVNALLLGDSALYLCASIQRGSPNTGELFFGEGSRLTVL.

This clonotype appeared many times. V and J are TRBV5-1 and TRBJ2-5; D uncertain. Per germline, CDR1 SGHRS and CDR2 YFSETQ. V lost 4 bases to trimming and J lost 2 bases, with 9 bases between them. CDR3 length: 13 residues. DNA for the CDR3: TGCGCCAGCAGCCGGAGTAGGCAAGAGACCCAGTACTTC. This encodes CASSRSRQETQYF.